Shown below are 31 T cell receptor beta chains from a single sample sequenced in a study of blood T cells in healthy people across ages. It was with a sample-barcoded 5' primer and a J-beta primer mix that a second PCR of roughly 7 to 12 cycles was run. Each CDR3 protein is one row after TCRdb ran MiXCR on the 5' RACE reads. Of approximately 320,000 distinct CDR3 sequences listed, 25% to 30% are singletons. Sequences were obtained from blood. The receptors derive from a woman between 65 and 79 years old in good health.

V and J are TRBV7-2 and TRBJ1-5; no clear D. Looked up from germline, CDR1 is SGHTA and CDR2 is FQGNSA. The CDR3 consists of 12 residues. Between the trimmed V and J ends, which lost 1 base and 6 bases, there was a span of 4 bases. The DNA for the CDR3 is TGTGCCAGCAGCTTAGGAGGTCAGCCCCAGCATTTT. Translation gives CASSLGGQPQHF.

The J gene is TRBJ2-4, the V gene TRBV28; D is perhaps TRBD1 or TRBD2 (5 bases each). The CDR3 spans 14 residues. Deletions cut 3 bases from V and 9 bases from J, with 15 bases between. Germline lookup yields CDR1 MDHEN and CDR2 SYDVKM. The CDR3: CASSLRTAGGIQYF. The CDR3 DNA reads TGTGCCAGCAGTTTGCGGACGGCTGGGGGCATTCAGTACTTC.

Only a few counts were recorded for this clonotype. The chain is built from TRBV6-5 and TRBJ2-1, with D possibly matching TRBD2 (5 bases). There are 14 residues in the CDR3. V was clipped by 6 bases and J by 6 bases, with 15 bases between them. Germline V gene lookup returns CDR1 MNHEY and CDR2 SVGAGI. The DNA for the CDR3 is TGTGCCAGCAGCTTTGGCGGAGGCTTCAATGAGCAGTTCTTC. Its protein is CASSFGGGFNEQFF.

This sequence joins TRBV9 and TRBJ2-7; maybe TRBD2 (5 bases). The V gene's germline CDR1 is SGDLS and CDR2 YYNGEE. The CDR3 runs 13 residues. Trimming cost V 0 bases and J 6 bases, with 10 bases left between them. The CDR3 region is CASSVDEGSEQYF. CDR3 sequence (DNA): TGTGCCAGCAGCGTAGACGAGGGAAGCGAGCAGTACTTC. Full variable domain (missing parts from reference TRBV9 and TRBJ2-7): DSGVTQTPKHLITATGQRVTLRCSPRSGDLSVYWYQQSLDQGLQFLIQYYNGEERAKGNILERFSAQQFPDLHSELNLSSLELGDSALYFCASSVDEGSEQYFGPGTRLTVT.

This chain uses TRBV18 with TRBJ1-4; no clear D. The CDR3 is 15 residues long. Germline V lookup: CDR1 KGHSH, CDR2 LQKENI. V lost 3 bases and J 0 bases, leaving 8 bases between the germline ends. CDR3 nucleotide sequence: TGTGCCAGCTCACCGAGTCAAGCAACTAATGAAAAACTGTTTTTT. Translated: CASSPSQATNEKLFF.

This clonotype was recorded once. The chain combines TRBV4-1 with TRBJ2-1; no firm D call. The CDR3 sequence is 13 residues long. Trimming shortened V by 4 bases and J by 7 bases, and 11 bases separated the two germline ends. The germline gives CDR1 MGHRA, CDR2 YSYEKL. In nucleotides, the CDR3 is TGCGCCAGCAGCCCGGAATGGAGTAATGAGCAGTTCTTC. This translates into CASSPEWSNEQFF.

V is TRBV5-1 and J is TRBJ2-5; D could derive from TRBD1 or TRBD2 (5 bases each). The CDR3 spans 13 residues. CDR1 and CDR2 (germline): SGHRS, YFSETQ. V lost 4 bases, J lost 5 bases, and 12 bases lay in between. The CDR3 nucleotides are TGCGCCAGCAGCCCGGGACCTAACGAGACCCAGTACTTC. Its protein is CASSPGPNETQYF.

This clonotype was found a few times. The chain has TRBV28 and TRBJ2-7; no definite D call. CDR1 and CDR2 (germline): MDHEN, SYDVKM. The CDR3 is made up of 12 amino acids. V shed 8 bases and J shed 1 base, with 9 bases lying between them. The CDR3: CASGRQSYEQYF. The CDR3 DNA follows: TGTGCCAGCGGACGGCAGTCCTACGAGCAGTACTTC.

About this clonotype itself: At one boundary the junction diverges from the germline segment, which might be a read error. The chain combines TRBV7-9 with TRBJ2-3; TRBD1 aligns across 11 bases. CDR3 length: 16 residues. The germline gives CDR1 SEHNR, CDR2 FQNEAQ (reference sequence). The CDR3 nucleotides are TGTGCCAGTAGCTTTTTGGGGACAGGGGGGACAGATACGCAGTATTTT. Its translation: CASSFLGTGGTDTQYF.

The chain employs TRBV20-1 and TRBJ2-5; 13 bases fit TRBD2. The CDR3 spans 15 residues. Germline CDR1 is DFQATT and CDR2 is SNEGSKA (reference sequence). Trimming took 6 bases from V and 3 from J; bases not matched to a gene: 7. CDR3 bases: TGCAGTGCAACGGGACTAGCGGGGAGGGAAGAGACCCAGTACTTC. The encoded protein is CSATGLAGREETQYF.

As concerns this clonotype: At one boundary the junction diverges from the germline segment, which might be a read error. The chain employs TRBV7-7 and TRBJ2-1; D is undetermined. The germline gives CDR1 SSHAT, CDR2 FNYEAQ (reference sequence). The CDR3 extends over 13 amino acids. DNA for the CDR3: TGTGCTAGCAGCAGTATCTCCTACAATGAGCAGTTCTTC. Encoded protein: CASSSISYNEQFF.

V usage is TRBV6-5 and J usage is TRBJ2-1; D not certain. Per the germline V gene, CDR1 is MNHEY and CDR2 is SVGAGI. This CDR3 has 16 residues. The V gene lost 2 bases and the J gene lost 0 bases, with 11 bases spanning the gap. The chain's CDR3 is CASSYGRIISYNEQFF. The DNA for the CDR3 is TGTGCCAGCAGTTACGGCCGAATAATCTCCTACAATGAGCAGTTCTTC.

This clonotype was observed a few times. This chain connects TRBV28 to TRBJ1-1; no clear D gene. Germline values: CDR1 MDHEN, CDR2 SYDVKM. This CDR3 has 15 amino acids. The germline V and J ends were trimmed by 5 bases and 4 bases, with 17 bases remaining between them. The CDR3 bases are TGTGCCAGCAGTCCGAGGTATGGCAGTGGCACTGAAGCTTTCTTT. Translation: CASSPRYGSGTEAFF.

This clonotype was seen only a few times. The CDR3 here is CASSYPTQGTYGYTF. The CDR3 region has the DNA TGTGCCAGCAGTTATCCTACCCAGGGGACCTATGGCTACACCTTC. This chain uses TRBV6-5 with TRBJ1-2; maybe TRBD1 (6 bases). V gave up 3 bases and J gave up 4 bases, with 15 bases separating them. CDR3 size: 15 residues. Germline assignment: CDR1 MNHEY and CDR2 SVGAGI.

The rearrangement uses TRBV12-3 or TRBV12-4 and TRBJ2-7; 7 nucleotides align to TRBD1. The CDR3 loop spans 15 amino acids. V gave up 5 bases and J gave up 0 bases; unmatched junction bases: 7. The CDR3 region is CASSPTTGISYEQYF. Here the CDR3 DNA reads TGTGCCAGCAGTCCTACGACAGGGATCTCCTACGAGCAGTACTTC.

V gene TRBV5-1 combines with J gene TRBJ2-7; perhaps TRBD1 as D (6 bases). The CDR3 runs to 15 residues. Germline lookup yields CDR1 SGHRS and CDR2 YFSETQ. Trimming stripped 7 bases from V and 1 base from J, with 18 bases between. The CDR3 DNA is TGCGCCAGCGCCCTCCTGACAGGTACTTCCTACGAGCAGTACTTC. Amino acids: CASALLTGTSYEQYF.

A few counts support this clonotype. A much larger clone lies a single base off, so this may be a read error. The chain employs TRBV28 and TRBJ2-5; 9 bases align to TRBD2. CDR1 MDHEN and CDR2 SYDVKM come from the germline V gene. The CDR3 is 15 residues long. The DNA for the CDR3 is TGTGCCGGCAGAGCCGGACTAGCGCCGCAAGAGACCCAGTACTTC. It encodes CAGRAGLAPQETQYF.

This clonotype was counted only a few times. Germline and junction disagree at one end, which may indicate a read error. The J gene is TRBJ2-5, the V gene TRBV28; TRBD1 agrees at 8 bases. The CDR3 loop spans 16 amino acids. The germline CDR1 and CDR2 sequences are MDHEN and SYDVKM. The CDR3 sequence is CASSATLQGGQETRYF. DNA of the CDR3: TGTGCCAGCAGTGCCACCTTACAGGGGGGCCAAGAGACCCGGTACTTC. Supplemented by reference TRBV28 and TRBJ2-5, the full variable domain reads DVKVTQSSRYLVKRTGEKVFLECVQDMDHENMFWYRQDPGLGLRLIYFSYDVKMKEKGDIPEGYSVSREKKERFSLILESASTNQTSMYLCASSATLQGGQETRYFGPGTRLLVL.

The CDR3 nucleotides are TGTGCCAGCAGCGGACAGGAGCCTGGAAAACTGTTTTTT. Translation gives CASSGQEPGKLFF. The rearrangement links TRBV12-3 or TRBV12-4 to TRBJ1-4; TRBD1 aligns across 7 bases. There are 13 residues in the CDR3. The V and J ends lost 6 bases and 10 bases, in that order; junction bases with no gene match: 8.

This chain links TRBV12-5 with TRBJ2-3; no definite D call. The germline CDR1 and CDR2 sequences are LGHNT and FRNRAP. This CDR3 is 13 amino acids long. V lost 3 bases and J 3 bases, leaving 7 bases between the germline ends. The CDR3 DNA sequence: TGTGCTAGTGGTTTTCCCAAGACAGATACGCAGTATTTT. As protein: CASGFPKTDTQYF.

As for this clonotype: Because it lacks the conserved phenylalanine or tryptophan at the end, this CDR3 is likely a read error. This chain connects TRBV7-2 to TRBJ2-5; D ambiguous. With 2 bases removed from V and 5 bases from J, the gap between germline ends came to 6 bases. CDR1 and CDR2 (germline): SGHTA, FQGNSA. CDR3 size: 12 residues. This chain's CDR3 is CASSLFGETQYL. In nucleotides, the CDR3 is TGTGCCAGCAGCTTATTTGGGGAGACCCAGTACCTC.

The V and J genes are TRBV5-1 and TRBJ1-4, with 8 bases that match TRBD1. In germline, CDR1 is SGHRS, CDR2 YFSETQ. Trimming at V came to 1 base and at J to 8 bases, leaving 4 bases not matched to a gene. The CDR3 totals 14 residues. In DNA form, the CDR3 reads TGCGCCAGCAGCTTGCAGGGGGCGAGAGAAAAACTGTTTTTT. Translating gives CASSLQGAREKLFF.

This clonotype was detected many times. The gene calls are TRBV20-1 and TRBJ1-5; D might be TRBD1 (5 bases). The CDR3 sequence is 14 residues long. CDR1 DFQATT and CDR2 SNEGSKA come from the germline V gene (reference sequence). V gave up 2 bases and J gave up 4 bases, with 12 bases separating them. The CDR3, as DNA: TGCAGTGCTAGAAATAACAGGAGGAATCAGCCCCAGCATTTT. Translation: CSARNNRRNQPQHF.

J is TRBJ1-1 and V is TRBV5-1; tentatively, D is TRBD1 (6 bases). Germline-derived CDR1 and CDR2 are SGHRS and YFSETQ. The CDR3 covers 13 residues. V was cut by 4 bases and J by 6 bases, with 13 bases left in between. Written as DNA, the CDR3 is TGCGCCAGCAGCCAAACAGGGTACGCTGAAGCTTTCTTT. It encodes CASSQTGYAEAFF.

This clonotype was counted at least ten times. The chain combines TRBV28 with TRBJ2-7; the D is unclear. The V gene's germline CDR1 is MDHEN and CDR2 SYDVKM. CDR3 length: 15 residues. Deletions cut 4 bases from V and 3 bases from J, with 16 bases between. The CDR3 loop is CASSSASPPFYEQYF. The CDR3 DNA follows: TGTGCCAGCAGTTCTGCGTCGCCCCCCTTCTACGAGCAGTACTTC.

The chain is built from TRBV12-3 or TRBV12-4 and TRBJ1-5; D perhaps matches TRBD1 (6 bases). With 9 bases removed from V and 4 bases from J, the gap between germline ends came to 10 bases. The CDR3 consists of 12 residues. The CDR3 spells CASQGLNQPQHF. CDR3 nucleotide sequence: TGTGCCAGTCAGGGGCTTAATCAGCCCCAGCATTTT.

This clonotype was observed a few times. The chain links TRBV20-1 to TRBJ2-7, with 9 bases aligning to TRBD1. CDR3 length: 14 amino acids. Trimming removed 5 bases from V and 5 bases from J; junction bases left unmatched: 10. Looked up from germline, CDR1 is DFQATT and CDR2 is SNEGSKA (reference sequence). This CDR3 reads CSAFPAGTGNEQYF. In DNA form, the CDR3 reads TGCAGTGCTTTTCCAGCCGGGACAGGGAACGAGCAGTACTTC.

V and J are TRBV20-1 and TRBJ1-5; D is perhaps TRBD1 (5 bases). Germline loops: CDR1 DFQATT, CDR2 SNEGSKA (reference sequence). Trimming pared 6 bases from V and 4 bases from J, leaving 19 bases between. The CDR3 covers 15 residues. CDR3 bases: TGCAGTGCCCCGGGACGGGGCAACCGGAATCAGCCCCAGCATTTT. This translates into CSAPGRGNRNQPQHF.

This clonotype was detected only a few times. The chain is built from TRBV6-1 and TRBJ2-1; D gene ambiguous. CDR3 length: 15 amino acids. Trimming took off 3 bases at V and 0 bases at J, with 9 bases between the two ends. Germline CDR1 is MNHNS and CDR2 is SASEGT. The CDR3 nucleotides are TGTGCCAGCAGTGAGTACACCGGCTCCTACAATGAGCAGTTCTTC. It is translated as CASSEYTGSYNEQFF.

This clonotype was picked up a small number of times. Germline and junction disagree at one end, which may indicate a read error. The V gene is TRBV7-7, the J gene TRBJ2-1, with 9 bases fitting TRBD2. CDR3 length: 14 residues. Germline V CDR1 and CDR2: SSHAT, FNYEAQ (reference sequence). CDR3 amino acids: CASSLGTSFREQFF. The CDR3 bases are TGTGCTAGCAGCTTAGGGACTAGCTTTCGAGAGCAGTTCTTC.

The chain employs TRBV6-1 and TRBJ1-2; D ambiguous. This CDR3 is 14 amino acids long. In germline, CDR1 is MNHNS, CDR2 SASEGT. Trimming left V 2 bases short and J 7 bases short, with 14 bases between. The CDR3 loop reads CASSENAAKGGYTF. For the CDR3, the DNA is TGTGCCAGCAGTGAAAATGCAGCCAAGGGTGGCTACACCTTC.